This T cell receptor beta chain is drawn from a study of T cell responses to AZD1222 COVID-19 vaccine. For the study at large: Recipients boosted at about 4 weeks or about 12 weeks are pooled. General study findings and limits: Within unmutated variant regions lay the reported targets of nearly half of spike-specific TCRs.

With regard to this clone: Its antigen is as yet unknown.

This CDR3 comprises 15 residues. V lost 6 bases to trimming and J lost 3 bases; unmatched junction nucleotides: 10. Germline V CDR1 and CDR2: KGHSH, LQKENI. Sequencing was performed with immunoSEQ multiplex PCR; in TCRdb, only in-frame clones are kept and a portion is missing. The data hold 85,000 to 100,000 clones, with approximately 86% observed a single time. The V call is TRBV18, the J call TRBJ2-5, with 7 bases matching TRBD1. The sequence came from an adult in good health. This material consisted of peripheral blood, taken on day 0 of AZD1222 vaccination. The CDR3 sequence is CASSPTKTGKETQYF. The CDR3 DNA is TGTGCCAGCTCCCCGACTAAGACAGGGAAAGAGACCCAGTACTTC.